This T cell receptor beta chain emerged from a study of Ad26.COV2.S vaccination and SARS-CoV-2 variants. Looking at the study overall: Donor was in the COV1001 Ad26.COV2.S trial arm. Once or twice, 56 days apart, Ad26.COV2.S was delivered intramuscularly. Findings and caveats of the study: Total T cell responses, in the TCR breadth and depth analyses, may have been underestimated.

In regard to this clone: The antigen is unknown.

TCRdb's copy holds only in-frame clones and misses some; the assay was immunoSEQ multiplex PCR. The sample contains over 400,000 clones, approximately 90% of which appear only once. The sample's treatment: some 20 received Ad26.COV2.S at low or high dose, single or two shots; roughly five received placebo; per-sample allocation not given. Repertoires come from day 63 after the first vaccine or placebo injection. In Boston, an adult donor aged 18-55 years took part. With 5 bases removed from V and 2 bases from J, the gap between germline ends came to 18 bases. The CDR3 sequence is 16 residues long. Germline assignment: CDR1 MDHEN and CDR2 SYDVKM.

The clonotype originates from a person aged 18-65 years who received the Ad26.COV2.S COVID-19 vaccine or a placebo. J is TRBJ2-5 and V is TRBV28; TRBD1 might be the D (5 bases). The material was peripheral blood, obtained in a trial of Ad26.COV2.S vaccine versus placebo. The CDR3: CASSTQGGEEQETQYF. The CDR3 DNA reads as TGTGCCAGCAGTACCCAGGGCGGAGAGGAACAAGAGACCCAGTACTTC.